This TCR beta chain was obtained from a study of T-cell reconstitution after alpha-beta-depleted transplantation in children. Whole-study results and caveats: Where alpha-beta T cells came from about two months after transplant was reportedly several hundred expanded graft clones. Diversity of TCRbeta at day 60 was high in some patients, arising from surviving recipient T cells and thymic progenitors. By one year post-transplant, T-cell counts and diversity largely arose from T cells that were newly produced.

This CDR3 is built from 14 residues. With V trimmed by 7 bases and J by 1 base, 7 bases remained unmatched. Germline V gene sequence: CDR1 SNHLY, CDR2 FYNNEI. Unique molecular identifiers tagged the TCRbeta library. A single record per CDR3 protein comes from TCRdb applying MiXCR to the PCR reads. The sample includes about 300,000 distinct CDR3 sequences, over 7% seen only once; the top ten take 9.1%. This clonotype was found many times. Its antigen is unknown. The sequence came from a female patient aged 2-10 years who had a stem cell transplant for Fanconi anemia, so the T cells may come from the graft donor. The J gene is TRBJ2-7, the V gene TRBV2, with 7 nucleotides matching TRBD1. Sequencing was performed on peripheral blood, taken 360 days after TCRalphabeta/CD19-depleted stem cell transplant. The chain's CDR3 is CASKRDRVSYEQYF. DNA for the CDR3: TGTGCCAGCAAACGGGACAGAGTATCCTACGAGCAGTACTTC.